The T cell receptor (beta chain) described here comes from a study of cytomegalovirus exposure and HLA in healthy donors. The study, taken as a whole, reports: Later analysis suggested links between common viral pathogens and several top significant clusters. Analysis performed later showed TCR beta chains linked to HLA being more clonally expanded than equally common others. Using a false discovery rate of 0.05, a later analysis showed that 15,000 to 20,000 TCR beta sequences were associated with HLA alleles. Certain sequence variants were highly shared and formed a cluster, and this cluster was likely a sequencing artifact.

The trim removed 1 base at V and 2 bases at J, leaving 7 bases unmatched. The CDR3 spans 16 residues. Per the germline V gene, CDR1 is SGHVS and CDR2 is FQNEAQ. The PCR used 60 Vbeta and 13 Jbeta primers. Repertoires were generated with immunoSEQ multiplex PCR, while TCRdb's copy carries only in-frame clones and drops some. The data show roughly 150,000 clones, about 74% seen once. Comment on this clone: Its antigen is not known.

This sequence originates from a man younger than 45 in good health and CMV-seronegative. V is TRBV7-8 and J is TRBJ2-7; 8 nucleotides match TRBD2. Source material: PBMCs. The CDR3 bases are TGTGCCAGCAGCTTAGAGGTCGGCGGGAGGCCCTACGAGCAGTACTTC. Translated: CASSLEVGGRPYEQYF.